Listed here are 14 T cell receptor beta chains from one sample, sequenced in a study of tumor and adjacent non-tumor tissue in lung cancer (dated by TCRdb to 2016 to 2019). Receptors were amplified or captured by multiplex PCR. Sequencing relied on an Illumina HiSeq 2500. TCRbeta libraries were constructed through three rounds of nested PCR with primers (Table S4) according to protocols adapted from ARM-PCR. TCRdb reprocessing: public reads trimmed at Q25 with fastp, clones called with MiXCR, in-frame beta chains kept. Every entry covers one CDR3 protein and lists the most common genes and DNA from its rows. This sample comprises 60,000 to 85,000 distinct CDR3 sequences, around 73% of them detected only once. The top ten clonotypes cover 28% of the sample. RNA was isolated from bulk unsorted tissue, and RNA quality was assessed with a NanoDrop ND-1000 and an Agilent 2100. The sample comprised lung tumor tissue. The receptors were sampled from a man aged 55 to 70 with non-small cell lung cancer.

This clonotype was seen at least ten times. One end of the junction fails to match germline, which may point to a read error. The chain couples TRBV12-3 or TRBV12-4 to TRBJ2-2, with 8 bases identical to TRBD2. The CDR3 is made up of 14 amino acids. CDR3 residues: CASSFSGNPGELFF. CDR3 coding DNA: TGTGCCAGCAGTTTTAGCGGGAACCCCGGGGAGCTGTTTTTT.

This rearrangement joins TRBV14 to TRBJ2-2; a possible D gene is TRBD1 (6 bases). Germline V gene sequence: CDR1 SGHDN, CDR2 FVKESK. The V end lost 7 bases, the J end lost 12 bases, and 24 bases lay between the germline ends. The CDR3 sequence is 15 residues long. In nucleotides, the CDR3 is TGTGCCAGCATGCAAACAGGGCTGAACACTGGGAAGCTGTTTTTT. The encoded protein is CASMQTGLNTGKLFF.

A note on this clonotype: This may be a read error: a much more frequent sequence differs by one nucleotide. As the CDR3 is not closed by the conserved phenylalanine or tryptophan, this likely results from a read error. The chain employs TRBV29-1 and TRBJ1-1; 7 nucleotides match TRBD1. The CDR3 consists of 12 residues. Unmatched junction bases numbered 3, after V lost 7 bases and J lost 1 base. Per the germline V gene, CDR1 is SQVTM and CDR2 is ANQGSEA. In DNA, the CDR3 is TGCAGCGCTAGGACAGGGAACACTGAAGCTTTCATT. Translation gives CSARTGNTEAFI.

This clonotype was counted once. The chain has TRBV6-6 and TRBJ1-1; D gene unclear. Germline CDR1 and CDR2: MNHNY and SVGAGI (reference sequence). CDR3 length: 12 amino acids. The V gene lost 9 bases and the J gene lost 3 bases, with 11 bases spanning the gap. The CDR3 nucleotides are TGTGCCAGGAGTGTGAACCACACTGAAGCTTTCTTT. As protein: CARSVNHTEAFF.

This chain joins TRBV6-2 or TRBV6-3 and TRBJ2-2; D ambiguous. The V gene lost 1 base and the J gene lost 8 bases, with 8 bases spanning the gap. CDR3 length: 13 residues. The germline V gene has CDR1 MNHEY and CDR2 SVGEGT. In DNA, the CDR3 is TGTGCCAGCAGTTACTTAGACGCAGGGGAGCTGTTTTTT. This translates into CASSYLDAGELFF.

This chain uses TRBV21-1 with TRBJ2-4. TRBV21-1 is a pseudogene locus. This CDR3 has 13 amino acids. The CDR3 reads CASIPEAKNIQYF. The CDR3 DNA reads TGTGCCAGCATTCCAGAAGCCAAAAACATTCAGTACTTC.

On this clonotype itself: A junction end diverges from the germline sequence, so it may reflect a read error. CDR3 amino acids: CASSLRNQVTQYF. CDR3 DNA sequence: TGTGCCAGCAGTCTCCGGAACCAAGTGACCCAGTACTTC. J is TRBJ2-5 and V is TRBV11-3; D ambiguous. Looked up from germline, CDR1 is SGHNT and CDR2 is YENEEA. The CDR3 consists of 13 residues.

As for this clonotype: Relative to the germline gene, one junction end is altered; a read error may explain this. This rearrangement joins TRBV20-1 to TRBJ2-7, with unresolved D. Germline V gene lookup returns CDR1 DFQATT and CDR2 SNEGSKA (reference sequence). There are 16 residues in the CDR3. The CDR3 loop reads CSASPSPRLNFYEQYF. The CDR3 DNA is TGCAGTGCTAGCCCCTCCCCTCGACTCAACTTCTACGAGCAATATTTC.

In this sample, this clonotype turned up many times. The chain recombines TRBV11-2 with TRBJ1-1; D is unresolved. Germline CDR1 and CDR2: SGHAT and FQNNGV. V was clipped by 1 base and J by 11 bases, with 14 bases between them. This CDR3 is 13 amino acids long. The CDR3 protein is CASSLVGKAGAFF. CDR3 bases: TGTGCCAGCAGCTTAGTAGGGAAAGCAGGCGCTTTCTTT.

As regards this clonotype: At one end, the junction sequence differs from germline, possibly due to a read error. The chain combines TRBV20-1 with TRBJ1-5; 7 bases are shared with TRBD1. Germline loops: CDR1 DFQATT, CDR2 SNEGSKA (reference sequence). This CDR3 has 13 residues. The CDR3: CSARGQGWLPQHF. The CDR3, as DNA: TGCAGTGCTAGAGGACAGGGATGGCTGCCCCAACATTTT.

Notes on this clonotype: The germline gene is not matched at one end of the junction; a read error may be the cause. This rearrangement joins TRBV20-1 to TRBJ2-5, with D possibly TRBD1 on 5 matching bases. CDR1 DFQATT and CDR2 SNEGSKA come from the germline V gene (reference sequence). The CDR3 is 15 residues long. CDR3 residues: CSARSCAGHQETRCF. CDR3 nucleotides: TGCAGTGCTAGATCCTGCGCAGGGCACCAAGAGACCCGGTGCTTC.

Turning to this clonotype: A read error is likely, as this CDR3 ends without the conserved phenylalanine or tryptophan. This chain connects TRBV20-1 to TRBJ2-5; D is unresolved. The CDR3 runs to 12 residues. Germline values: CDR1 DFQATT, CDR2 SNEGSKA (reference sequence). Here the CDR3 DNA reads TGTAGTGCTAGAGTTGGTGGGGAGACCCAGTACTCC. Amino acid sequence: CSARVGGETQYS.

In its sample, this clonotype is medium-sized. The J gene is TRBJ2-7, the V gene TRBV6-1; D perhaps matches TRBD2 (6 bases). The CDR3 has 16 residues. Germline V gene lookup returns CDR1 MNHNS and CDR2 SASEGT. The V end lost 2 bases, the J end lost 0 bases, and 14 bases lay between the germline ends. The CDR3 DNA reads TGTGCCAGCAGTGAAAGAAATAGCGGCGCCTCCTACGAGCAGTACTTC. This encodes CASSERNSGASYEQYF.

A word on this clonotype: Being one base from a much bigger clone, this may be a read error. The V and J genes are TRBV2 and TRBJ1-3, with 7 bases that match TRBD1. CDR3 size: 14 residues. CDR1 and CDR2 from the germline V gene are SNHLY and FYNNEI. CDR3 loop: CTRSRGDSGNTIYF. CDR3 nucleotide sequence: TGTACCAGGTCCAGGGGGGACTCTGGAAACACCATATATTTT.